Listed here are 2 T cell receptor beta chains from one sample, sequenced in a study of blood T cell repertoires in COVID-19 (dated by TCRdb to about 2020). Library preparation used the immunoSEQ multiplex PCR assay. The source is immuneACCESS, and TCRdb retained only in-frame sequences with V and J called. Part of the clones is not carried over; for the studies checked, unresolved V genes explain less than half of this, and the remainder is unexplained. For this sample there are 55,000 to 70,000 clones; roughly 90% appear just once. The ten largest clones capture about a fifth of the sample. The sample was peripheral blood. These receptors all stem from a woman between 50 and 59 years old with active or convalescent COVID-19.

The V gene is TRBV7-9, the J gene TRBJ1-3; no clear D gene. The CDR3 sequence is 17 residues long. Looked up from germline, CDR1 is SEHNR and CDR2 is FQNEAQ (reference sequence). Trimming cost V 1 base and J 2 bases, with 15 bases left between them. CDR3 nucleotides: TGTGCCAGCAGCTTAGATACGGGATACCTGGCTGGAAACACCATATATTTT. This gives the protein CASSLDTGYLAGNTIYF.

The V gene is TRBV11-3, the J gene TRBJ2-2, with D perhaps matching TRBD2 (6 bases). Trimming shortened V by 2 bases and J by 1 base, and 11 bases separated the two germline ends. The germline V gene encodes CDR1 SGHNT and CDR2 YENEEA. The CDR3 runs to 16 residues. Written as DNA, the CDR3 is TGTGCCAGCAGCTTACCGGGAGCGGGGAACACCGGGGAGCTGTTTTTT. It translates to CASSLPGAGNTGELFF.